This note documents a single T cell receptor beta chain sequence. Its specific antigen is unknown. No base-level quality is on record; no much larger clone is a single base apart. The sample's time point label is to be understood as: about 28 days (+/-7) after the second vaccine dose. AZD1222 recipients whose second dose came at about 4 weeks and those whose second dose came at about 12 weeks were combined into one group, since spike-specific TCR depth and breadth did not differ between the two schedules. Vaccinee samples were obtained from the UK trials COV001 and COV002, which included a single-blind randomized controlled phase 2/3 trial of AZD1222 (ChAdOx1 nCoV-19) in healthy adults. For TCRbeta chain sequencing, PBMC samples from trial participants were taken at day 0 and at day 28 after the second dose. The CDR3 spans 11 residues, from the cysteine through the phenylalanine. This entry keeps only the CDR3 DNA: 33 bases, framed from base 1. Trimming takes 6 bases from V and 13 bases from J, and the germline ends sit 16 bases apart. As encoded in the germline V gene (reference sequence), CDR1 is DFQATT while CDR2 is SNEGSKA.

The data belong to a study of T cell responses to AZD1222 COVID-19 vaccine (dated by TCRdb to the early 2020s). As for the study more broadly: A total of about 240 trial participants underwent TCR sequencing, of whom roughly 210 received two doses of AZD1222 and approximately 25 received two doses of the MenACWY control vaccine. Trial participants were enrolled by age into subgroups of 18-55, 56-69 and 70-plus years, and approximately 150, 30 and 60 TCR-sequenced participants, respectively, were included in these subgroups.

Study-wide findings and limitations: Vaccine-associated CD4 TCRs spanned the whole spike protein, with dominant responses in regions 160-218 and 743-854. Conclusions about previously exposed vaccinees are limited because only a handful of AZD1222 recipients were SARS-CoV-2 seropositive at baseline. Because no day 14 peak-response samples were available, the repertoires could be characterized only after the peak T cell response. Spike-specific TCR breadth and depth rose significantly after two AZD1222 doses compared with day 0 and with MenACWY recipients. In the small 56-69-year group, the increase in depth fell short of significance, most likely because of low power. Participants were mostly white British and included more females than males, and it was suggested by the authors that clonal diversity may have been underestimated. Nearly half of unique spike-specific TCRs reportedly recognized epitopes outside regions mutated in the B.1.351 and B.1.1.7 variants.

The CDR3 regions of human TCRbeta chains were subjected to immunosequencing. In the authors' own workflow: Repertoire TCRs were checked for matches against a reference library of SARS-CoV-2-specific TCRs that had been generated using the MIRA antigen-specificity platform. Breadth meant the fraction of unique TCRs that were SARS-CoV-2-associated, whereas depth meant the fraction of total T cells that were SARS-CoV-2-associated. Using the MIRA data, each spike-specific TCR was mapped to the spike region that the TCR reacts to and placed in a CD4 or CD8 class. Log10-transformed breadth and depth values were compared by one-way ANOVA with Sidak's multiple comparisons tests. Entries here come from immuneACCESS through TCRdb and include only in-frame sequences with V and J called. Some clones fail to appear in such tables; in the studies checked, an unresolved V gene covers under half of the shortfall, and the cause of the remainder is unknown. The V and J calls and the clone size are those of that table, but D and trimming were determined from the DNA. This sample is represented by more than 120,000 clones; more than 70% of them were singletons. Jointly, the top ten make up 5% to 6% of the sample.

The starting material was peripheral blood, obtained 28 days after the second AZD1222 dose. This sequence originates from an adult who received the AZD1222 COVID-19 vaccine. Rearrangement joined TRBV20-1 to TRBJ1-5; TRBD1 is a weak D gene call, 5 bases matching. CDR3 protein: CSARNRDRQHF. The sequenced DNA is TGCAGTGCCAGAAACCGGGACCGGCAGCATTTT.